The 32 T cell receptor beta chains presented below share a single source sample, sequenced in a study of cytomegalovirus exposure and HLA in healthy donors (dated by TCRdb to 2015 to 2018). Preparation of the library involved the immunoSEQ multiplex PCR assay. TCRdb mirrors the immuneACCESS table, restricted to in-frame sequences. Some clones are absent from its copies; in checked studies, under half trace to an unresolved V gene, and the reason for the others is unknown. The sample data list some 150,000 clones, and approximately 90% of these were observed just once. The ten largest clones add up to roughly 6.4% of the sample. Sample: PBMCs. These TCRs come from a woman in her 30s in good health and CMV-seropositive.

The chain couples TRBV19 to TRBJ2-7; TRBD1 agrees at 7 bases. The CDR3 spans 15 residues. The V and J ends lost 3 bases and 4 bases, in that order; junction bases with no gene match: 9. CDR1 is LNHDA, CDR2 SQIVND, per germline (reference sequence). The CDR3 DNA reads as TGTGCCAGTAGTATCCCGGGACAGAACCTTTACGAGCAGTACTTC. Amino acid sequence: CASSIPGQNLYEQYF.

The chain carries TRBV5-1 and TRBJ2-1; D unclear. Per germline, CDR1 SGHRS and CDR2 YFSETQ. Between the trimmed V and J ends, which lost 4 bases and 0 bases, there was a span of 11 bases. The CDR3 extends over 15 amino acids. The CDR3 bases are TGCGCCAGCAGCGCCTACAGTGACTCCTACAATGAGCAGTTCTTC. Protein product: CASSAYSDSYNEQFF.

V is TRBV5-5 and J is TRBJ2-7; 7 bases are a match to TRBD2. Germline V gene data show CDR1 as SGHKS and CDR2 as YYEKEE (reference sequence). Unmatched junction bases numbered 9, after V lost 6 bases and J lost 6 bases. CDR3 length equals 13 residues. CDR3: CASTPGSGGEQYF. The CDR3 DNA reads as TGTGCCAGCACCCCCGGTTCGGGGGGCGAGCAGTACTTC. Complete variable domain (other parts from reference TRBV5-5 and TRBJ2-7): DAGVTQSPTHLIKTRGQQVTLRCSPISGHKSVSWYQQVLGQGPQFIFQYYEKEERGRGNFPDRFSARQFPNYSSELNVNALLLGDSALYLCASTPGSGGEQYFGPGTRLTVT.

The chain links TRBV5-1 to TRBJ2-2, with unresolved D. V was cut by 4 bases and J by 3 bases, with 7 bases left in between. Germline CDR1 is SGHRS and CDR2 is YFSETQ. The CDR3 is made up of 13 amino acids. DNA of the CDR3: TGCGCCAGCAGCAACCTATACACCGGGGAGCTGTTTTTT. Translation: CASSNLYTGELFF.

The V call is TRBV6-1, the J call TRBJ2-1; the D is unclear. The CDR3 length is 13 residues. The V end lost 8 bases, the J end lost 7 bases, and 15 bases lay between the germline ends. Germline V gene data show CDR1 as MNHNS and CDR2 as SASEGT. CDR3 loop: CASSPDTENEQFF. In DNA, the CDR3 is TGTGCCAGCTCCCCTGACACGGAAAATGAGCAGTTCTTC.

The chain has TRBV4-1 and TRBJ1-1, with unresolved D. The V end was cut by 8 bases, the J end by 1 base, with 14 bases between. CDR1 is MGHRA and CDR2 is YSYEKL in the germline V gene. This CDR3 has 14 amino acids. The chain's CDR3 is CASRQENSNTEAFF. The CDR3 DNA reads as TGCGCCAGCCGACAAGAAAACTCGAACACTGAAGCTTTCTTT.

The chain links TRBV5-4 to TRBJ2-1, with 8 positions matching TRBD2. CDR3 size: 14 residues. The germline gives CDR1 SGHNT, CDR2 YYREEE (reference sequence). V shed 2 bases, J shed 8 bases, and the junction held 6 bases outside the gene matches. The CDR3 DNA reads TGTGCCAGCAGCTTACTAGCGGTTTGGGATGAGCAGTTCTTC. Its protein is CASSLLAVWDEQFF.

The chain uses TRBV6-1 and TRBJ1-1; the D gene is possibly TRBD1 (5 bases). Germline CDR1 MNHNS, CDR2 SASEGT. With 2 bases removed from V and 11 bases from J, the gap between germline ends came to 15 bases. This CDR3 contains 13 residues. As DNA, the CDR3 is TGTGCCAGCAGTGAACACCATACCAGGGCTGCTTTCTTT. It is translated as CASSEHHTRAAFF.

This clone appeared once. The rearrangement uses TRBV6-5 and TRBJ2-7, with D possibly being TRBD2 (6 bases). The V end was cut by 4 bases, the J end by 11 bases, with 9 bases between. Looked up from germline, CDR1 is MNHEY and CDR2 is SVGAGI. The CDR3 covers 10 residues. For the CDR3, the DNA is TGTGCCAGCAGTTCGTTAGCGGAGTACTTC. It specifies CASSSLAEYF.

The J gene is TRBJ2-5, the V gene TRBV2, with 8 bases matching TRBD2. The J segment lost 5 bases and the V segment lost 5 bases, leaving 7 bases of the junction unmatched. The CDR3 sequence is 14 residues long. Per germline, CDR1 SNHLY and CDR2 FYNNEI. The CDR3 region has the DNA TGTGCCAGCAGTTCAGCGGGGGTGGGGGAGACCCAGTACTTC. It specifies CASSSAGVGETQYF.

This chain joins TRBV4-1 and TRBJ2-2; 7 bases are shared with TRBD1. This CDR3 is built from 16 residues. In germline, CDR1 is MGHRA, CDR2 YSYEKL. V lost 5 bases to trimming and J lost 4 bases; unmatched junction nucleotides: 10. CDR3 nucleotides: TGCGCCAGCAGCAAATTTGGGACAGCCAGCACCGGGGAGCTGTTTTTT. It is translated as CASSKFGTASTGELFF.

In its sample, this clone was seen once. The CDR3 bases are TGTGCCAGCAGTCCAGTGGGGGCGTACGAGCAGTACTTC. It codes for CASSPVGAYEQYF. This sequence joins TRBV6-5 and TRBJ2-7; D is possibly TRBD1 (6 bases). CDR3 length: 13 residues. The germline V gene encodes CDR1 MNHEY and CDR2 SVGAGI. V was clipped by 5 bases and J by 4 bases, with 12 bases between them.

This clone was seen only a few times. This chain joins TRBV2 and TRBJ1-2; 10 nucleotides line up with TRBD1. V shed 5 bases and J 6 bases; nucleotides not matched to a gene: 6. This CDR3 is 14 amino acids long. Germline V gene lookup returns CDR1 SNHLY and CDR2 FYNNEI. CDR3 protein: CASSKRTGGDGYTF. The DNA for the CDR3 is TGTGCCAGCAGTAAAAGGACAGGGGGTGATGGCTACACCTTC.

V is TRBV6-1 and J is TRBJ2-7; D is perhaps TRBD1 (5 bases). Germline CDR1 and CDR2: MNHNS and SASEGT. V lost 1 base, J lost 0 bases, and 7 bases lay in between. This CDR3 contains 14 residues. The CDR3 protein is CASSEVRGSYEQYF. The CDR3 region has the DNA TGTGCCAGCAGTGAAGTAAGGGGCTCCTACGAGCAGTACTTC.

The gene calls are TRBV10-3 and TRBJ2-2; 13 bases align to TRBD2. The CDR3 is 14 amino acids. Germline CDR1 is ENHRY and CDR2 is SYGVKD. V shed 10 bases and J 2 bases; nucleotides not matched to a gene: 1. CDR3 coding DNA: TGTGCCACGGGACTAGCGGGAAACACCGGGGAGCTGTTTTTT. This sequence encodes CATGLAGNTGELFF.

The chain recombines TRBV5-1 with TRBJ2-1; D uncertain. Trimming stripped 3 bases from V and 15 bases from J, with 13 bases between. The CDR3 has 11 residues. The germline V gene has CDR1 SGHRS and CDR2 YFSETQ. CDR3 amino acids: CASSSGDPVFF. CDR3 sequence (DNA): TGCGCCAGCAGCTCCGGTGATCCCGTGTTCTTC. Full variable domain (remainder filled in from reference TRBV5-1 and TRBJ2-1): KAGVTQTPRYLIKTRGQQVTLSCSPISGHRSVSWYQQTPGQGLQFLFEYFSETQRNKGNFPGRFSGRQFSNSRSEMNVSTLELGDSALYLCASSSGDPVFFGPGTRLTVL.

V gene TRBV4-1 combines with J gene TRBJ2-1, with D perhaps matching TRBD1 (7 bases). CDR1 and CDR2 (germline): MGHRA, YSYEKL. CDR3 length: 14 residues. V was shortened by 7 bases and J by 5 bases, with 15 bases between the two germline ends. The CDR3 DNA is TGCGCCAGCAAGGAGGGGGCCCTCGACAATGAGCAGTTCTTC. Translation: CASKEGALDNEQFF.

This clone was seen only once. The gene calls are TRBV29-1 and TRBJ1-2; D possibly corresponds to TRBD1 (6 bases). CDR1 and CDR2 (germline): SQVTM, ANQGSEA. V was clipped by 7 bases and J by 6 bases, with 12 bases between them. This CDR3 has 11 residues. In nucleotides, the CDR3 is TGCAGCGCGTACAGGGACGATGGCTACACCTTC. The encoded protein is CSAYRDDGYTF.

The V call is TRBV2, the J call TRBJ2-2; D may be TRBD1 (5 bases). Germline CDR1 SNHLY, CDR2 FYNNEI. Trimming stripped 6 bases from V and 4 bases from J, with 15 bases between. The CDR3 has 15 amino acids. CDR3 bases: TGTGCCAGCAGCCCCGACAGACAGATCACCGGGGAGCTGTTTTTT. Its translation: CASSPDRQITGELFF.

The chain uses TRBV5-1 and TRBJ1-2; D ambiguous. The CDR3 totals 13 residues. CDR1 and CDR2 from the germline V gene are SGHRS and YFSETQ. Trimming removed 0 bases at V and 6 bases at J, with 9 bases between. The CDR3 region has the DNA TGCGCCAGCAGCTTGGACGCCGGGGATGGCTACACCTTC. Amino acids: CASSLDAGDGYTF.

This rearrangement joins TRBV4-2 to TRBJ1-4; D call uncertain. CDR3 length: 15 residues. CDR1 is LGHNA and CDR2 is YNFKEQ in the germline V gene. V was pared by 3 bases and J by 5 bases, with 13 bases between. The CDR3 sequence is CASSQSVGRNEKLFF. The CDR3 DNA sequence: TGTGCCAGCAGCCAGTCGGTAGGGAGAAATGAAAAACTGTTTTTT.

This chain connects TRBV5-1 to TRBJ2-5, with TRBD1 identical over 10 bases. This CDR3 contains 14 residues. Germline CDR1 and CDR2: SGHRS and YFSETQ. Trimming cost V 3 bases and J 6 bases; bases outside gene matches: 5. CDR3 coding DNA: TGCGCCAGCAGCTGGGGACAGGGGAAGAAGACCCAGTACTTC. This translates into CASSWGQGKKTQYF.

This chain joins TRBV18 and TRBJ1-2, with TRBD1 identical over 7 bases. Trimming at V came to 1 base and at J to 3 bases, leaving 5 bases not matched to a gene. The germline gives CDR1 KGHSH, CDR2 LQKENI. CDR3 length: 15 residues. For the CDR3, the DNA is TGTGCCAGCTCACCACAGGGGGCTAACTACTATGGCTACACCTTC. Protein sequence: CASSPQGANYYGYTF.

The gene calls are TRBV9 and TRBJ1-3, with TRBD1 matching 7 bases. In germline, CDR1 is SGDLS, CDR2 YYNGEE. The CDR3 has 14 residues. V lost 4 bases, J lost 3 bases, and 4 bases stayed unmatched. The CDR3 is CASSSRQGGNTIYF. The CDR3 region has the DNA TGTGCCAGCAGCTCTCGACAGGGTGGAAACACCATATATTTT. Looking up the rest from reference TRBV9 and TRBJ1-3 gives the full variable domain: DSGVTQTPKHLITATGQRVTLRCSPRSGDLSVYWYQQSLDQGLQFLIQYYNGEERAKGNILERFSAQQFPDLHSELNLSSLELGDSALYFCASSSRQGGNTIYFGEGSWLTVV.

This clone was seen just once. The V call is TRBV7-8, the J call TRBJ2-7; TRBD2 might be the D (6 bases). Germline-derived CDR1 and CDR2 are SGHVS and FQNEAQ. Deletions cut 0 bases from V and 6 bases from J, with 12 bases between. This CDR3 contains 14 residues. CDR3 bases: TGTGCCAGCAGCTTAGCTGGCGGGAAATCCGAGCAGTACTTC. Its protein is CASSLAGGKSEQYF.

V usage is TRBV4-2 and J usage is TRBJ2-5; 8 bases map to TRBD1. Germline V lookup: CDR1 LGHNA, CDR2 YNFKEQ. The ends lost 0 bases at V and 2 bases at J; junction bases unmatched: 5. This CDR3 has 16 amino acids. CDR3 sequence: CASSQDQRTGQETQYF. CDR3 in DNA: TGTGCCAGCAGCCAAGATCAGCGGACAGGGCAAGAGACCCAGTACTTC.

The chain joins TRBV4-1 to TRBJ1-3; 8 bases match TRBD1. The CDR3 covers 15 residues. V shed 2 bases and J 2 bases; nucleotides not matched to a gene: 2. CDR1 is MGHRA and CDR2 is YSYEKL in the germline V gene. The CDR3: CASSQPTGAGNTIYF. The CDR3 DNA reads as TGCGCCAGCAGCCAACCGACAGGGGCTGGAAACACCATATATTTT.

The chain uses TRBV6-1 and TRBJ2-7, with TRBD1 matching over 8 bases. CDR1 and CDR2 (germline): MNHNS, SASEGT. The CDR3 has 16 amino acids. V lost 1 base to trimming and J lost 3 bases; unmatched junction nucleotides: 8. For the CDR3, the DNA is TGTGCCAGCAGTGAAGTTGGCACAGGGGGATACTACGAGCAGTACTTC. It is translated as CASSEVGTGGYYEQYF.

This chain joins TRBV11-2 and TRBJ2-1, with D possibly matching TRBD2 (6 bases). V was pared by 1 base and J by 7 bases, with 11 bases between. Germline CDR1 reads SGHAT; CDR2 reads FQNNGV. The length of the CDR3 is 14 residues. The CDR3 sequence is CASSLAREVNEQFF. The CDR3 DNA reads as TGTGCCAGCAGCTTAGCCAGGGAGGTAAATGAGCAGTTCTTC.

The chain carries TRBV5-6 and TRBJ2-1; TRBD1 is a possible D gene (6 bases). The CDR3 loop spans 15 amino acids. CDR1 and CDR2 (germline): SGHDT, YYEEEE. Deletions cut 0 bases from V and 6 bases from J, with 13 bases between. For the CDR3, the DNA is TGTGCCAGCAGCTTGGTGGCAGGGGTGATCAATGAGCAGTTCTTC. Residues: CASSLVAGVINEQFF.

The CDR3 loop reads CASSIGVTTDTQYF. Written as DNA, the CDR3 is TGCGCCAGCAGCATTGGAGTTACCACAGATACGCAGTATTTT. The chain has TRBV5-1 and TRBJ2-3; no reliable D call. The CDR3 contains 14 residues. V lost 4 bases, J lost 2 bases, and 11 bases lay in between. Germline V gene sequence: CDR1 SGHRS, CDR2 YFSETQ.

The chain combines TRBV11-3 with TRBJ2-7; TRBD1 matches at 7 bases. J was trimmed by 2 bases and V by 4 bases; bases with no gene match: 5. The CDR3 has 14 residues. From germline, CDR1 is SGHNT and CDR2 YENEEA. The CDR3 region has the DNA TGTGCCAGCAGCTCCAGGGACAGCCCCTACGAGCAGTACTTC. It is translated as CASSSRDSPYEQYF.